A selection of T cell receptor beta chains follows, all from one sample in a study of identical twins. TCRdb re-called the 5' RACE reads through MiXCR, storing one row per CDR3 protein. The profile shows about 550,000 distinct CDR3 sequences, approximately 20% of them singletons. These data were also filed under a second study, of yellow fever vaccine responses in identical twins.

Sequenced input: CD4+ T cells sorted from blood. Every receptor here comes from a woman between 18 and 29 years old in good health. Both conserved end residues are part of each CDR3. Each record gives: clone size, D gene, J gene, V gene, CDR3 protein, CDR3 DNA. D genes are given only for firm matches. A clone size is listed for some rows: how often the clone was seen (once, few, many), or a class if it is expanded.

>-|-|TRBJ2-7|TRBV10-3
CAISDTIHEQYF
TGTGCCATCAGTGACACGATACACGAGCAGTACTTC
>few|-|TRBJ2-1|TRBV15
CATSRQGTEQFF
TGTGCCACCAGCAGACAGGGGACTGAGCAGTTCTTC
>few|-|TRBJ2-5|TRBV12-5
CASGEDGKETQYF
TGTGCTAGTGGTGAGGACGGAAAAGAGACCCAGTACTTC
>-|-|TRBJ2-3|TRBV5-1
CASSAVGRGGTDTQYF
TGCGCCAGCAGCGCGGTCGGGCGGGGAGGCACAGATACGCAGTATTTT
>many|-|TRBJ1-5|TRBV3-1
CASSQDRSNQPQHF
TGTGCCAGCAGCCAAGACCGCAGCAATCAGCCCCAGCATTTT
>few|-|TRBJ1-5|TRBV19
CASSKGHFNQPQHF
TGTGCCAGTAGTAAGGGACACTTCAATCAGCCCCAGCATTTT
>-|TRBD1|TRBJ2-2|TRBV7-7
CASSPGTGRTGELFF
TGTGCCAGCAGCCCCGGGACAGGGAGGACCGGGGAGCTGTTTTTT
>few|-|TRBJ2-1|TRBV3-1
CASSQLAESYYNEQFF
TGTGCCAGCAGCCAATTAGCGGAATCGTACTACAATGAGCAGTTCTTC
>-|-|TRBJ2-3|TRBV2
CASKWGAETDTQYF
TGTGCCAGCAAGTGGGGGGCGGAAACAGATACGCAGTATTTT
>-|-|TRBJ2-2|TRBV7-2
CASSLAPTLGGRNTGELFF
TGTGCCAGCAGCTTAGCCCCTACTCTGGGGGGGCGGAACACCGGGGAGCTGTTTTTT
>-|TRBD2|TRBJ2-1|TRBV24-1
CATSGWGEGLHEQFF
TGTGCCACCAGTGGTTGGGGGGAGGGCCTCCATGAGCAGTTCTTC
>few|-|TRBJ1-1|TRBV18
CASSPGRGEDTEAFF
TGTGCCAGCTCACCAGGGAGGGGGGAAGACACTGAAGCTTTCTTT
>few|TRBD1|TRBJ2-1|TRBV11-3
CASSQTGDHEQFF
TGTGCCAGCAGCCAAACAGGGGATCATGAGCAGTTCTTC
>-|-|TRBJ2-1|TRBV7-2
CASSLVSATPNEQFF
TGTGCCAGCAGCTTAGTCTCGGCCACCCCCAATGAGCAGTTCTTC
>-|-|TRBJ2-1|TRBV24-1
CATREGGGLYNEQFF
TGTGCCACCAGGGAGGGGGGGGGTCTATACAATGAGCAGTTCTTC
>few|-|TRBJ2-5|TRBV18
CASSPRDGAETQYF
TGTGCCAGCTCACCAAGGGACGGAGCGGAGACCCAGTACTTC
>-|TRBD1|TRBJ2-1|TRBV12-3/TRBV12-4
CASSLDRGGHEQFF
TGTGCCAGCAGCCTGGACAGGGGAGGCCATGAGCAGTTCTTC
>-|-|TRBJ2-1|TRBV20-1
CSALDSNYNEQFF
TGCAGTGCTTTAGACTCAAATTACAATGAGCAGTTCTTC
>-|TRBD1|TRBJ2-5|TRBV4-1
CASSQDRAGGETQYF
TGCGCCAGCAGCCAAGATCGGGCAGGGGGAGAGACCCAGTACTTC
>-|-|TRBJ2-1|TRBV20-1
CSARVSGGAGPFF
TGCAGTGCTAGAGTATCCGGGGGCGCGGGCCCGTTCTTC
>-|TRBD1|TRBJ1-1|TRBV5-6
CASSLGSTGTEAFF
TGTGCCAGCAGCTTGGGGTCGACAGGGACTGAAGCTTTCTTT
>-|-|TRBJ2-3|TRBV6-5
CASSYSNGATDTQYF
TGTGCCAGCAGTTACTCAAACGGGGCCACAGATACGCAGTATTTT
>few|TRBD1|TRBJ2-1|TRBV5-1
CASSRQGGFGEQFF
TGCGCCAGCAGTCGACAGGGTGGATTCGGGGAGCAGTTCTTC
>-|TRBD2|TRBJ2-1|TRBV20-1
CSAPGGPRAYNEQFF
TGCAGTGCCCCGGGGGGGCCCCGGGCCTACAATGAGCAGTTCTTC
>few|-|TRBJ1-5|TRBV12-3/TRBV12-4
CASSRAPNQPQHF
TGTGCCAGCAGCCGAGCGCCTAATCAGCCCCAGCATTTT
>few|TRBD1|TRBJ2-5|TRBV20-1
CSVGTGREETQYF
TGCAGTGTCGGGACAGGGCGAGAAGAGACCCAGTACTTC
>-|-|TRBJ1-1|TRBV6-5
CASRGYYTEAFF
TGTGCCAGCAGGGGGTACTACACTGAAGCTTTCTTT
>-|TRBD2|TRBJ2-1|TRBV20-1
CSERGANNEQFF
TGCAGTGAGCGGGGGGCCAACAATGAGCAGTTCTTC
>-|TRBD1|TRBJ2-7|TRBV5-6
CASSTTSPRDSSYEQYF
TGTGCCAGCAGCACCACCTCCCCCCGGGACAGCTCCTACGAGCAGTACTTC
>few|TRBD1|TRBJ2-5|TRBV6-5
CASSYSRDRQETQYF
TGTGCCAGCAGTTACTCGAGGGACAGACAAGAGACCCAGTACTTC
>few|-|TRBJ1-2|TRBV5-5
CASSSTGAPPTDNYGYTF
TGTGCCAGCAGCTCCACGGGGGCCCCTCCAACCGATAACTATGGCTACACCTTC
>few|-|TRBJ2-1|TRBV7-9
CASSLVAGRVNNEQFF
TGTGCCAGCAGCTTAGTCGCGGGCCGGGTGAACAATGAGCAGTTCTTC
>-|TRBD1|TRBJ1-1|TRBV29-1
CSVEGQRKVEFVRNTEAFF
TGCAGCGTTGAGGGACAGCGTAAGGTGGAATTCGTTAGGAACACTGAAGCTTTCTTT
>few|-|TRBJ1-4|TRBV25-1
CASSVNEKLFF
TGTGCCAGCAGTGTTAATGAAAAACTGTTTTTT
>few|-|TRBJ2-7|TRBV6-1
CASSPGLTGGPYEQYF
TGTGCCAGCAGCCCGGGGTTGACCGGCGGACCATACGAGCAGTACTTC
>-|TRBD1|TRBJ1-1|TRBV14
CASNRDRGAFF
TGTGCCAGCAACCGCGACAGGGGAGCTTTCTTT
>-|TRBD2|TRBJ2-1|TRBV3-1
CASSLGGRAADEQFF
TGTGCCAGCAGCCTTGGCGGGAGGGCCGCCGATGAGCAGTTCTTC
>-|-|TRBJ1-5|TRBV19
CASTRTGTSNQPQHF
TGTGCCAGTACCCGCACGGGGACATCGAATCAGCCCCAGCATTTT
>-|-|TRBJ2-1|TRBV20-1
CSASGHGGNEQFF
TGCAGTGCTAGTGGTCATGGGGGCAATGAGCAGTTCTTC
>few|-|TRBJ2-4|TRBV5-5
CASSLAVIAKNIQYF
TGTGCCAGCAGCTTGGCAGTGATAGCCAAAAACATTCAGTACTTC
>-|-|TRBJ1-4|TRBV14
CASSQAFGANEKLFF
TGTGCCAGCAGCCAAGCCTTCGGGGCTAATGAAAAACTGTTTTTT
>-|-|TRBJ2-2|TRBV6-5
CASSYSLANTGELFF
TGTGCCAGCAGTTACTCATTGGCGAACACCGGGGAGCTGTTTTTT
>-|TRBD2|TRBJ2-1|TRBV29-1
CSVGGGGGLLTSYNEQFF
TGCAGCGTGGGGGGAGGCGGGGGGCTGCTGACCTCCTACAATGAGCAGTTCTTC
>few|-|TRBJ2-3|TRBV4-1
CASSPRRLGGDTQYF
TGCGCCAGCAGCCCCCGGAGGTTGGGTGGAGATACGCAGTATTTT
>few|-|TRBJ2-5|TRBV2
CASSGAGETQYF
TGTGCCAGCAGTGGGGCTGGGGAGACCCAGTACTTC
>-|-|TRBJ2-5|TRBV29-1
CSAKPWASRIQETQYF
TGCAGCGCCAAACCTTGGGCTAGCAGAATCCAAGAGACCCAGTACTTC
>few|TRBD2|TRBJ2-2|TRBV6-1
CASSRSGSFSGELFF
TGTGCCAGCAGTCGTAGCGGGAGTTTTAGCGGGGAGCTGTTTTTT
>few|TRBD2|TRBJ2-1|TRBV6-1
CASPSGGAGSYNEQFF
TGTGCCAGCCCTAGCGGGGGGGCCGGTTCCTACAATGAGCAGTTCTTC
>few|-|TRBJ2-2|TRBV9
CASSESPYANTGELFF
TGTGCCAGCAGCGAGTCCCCATACGCGAACACCGGGGAGCTGTTTTTT
>-|-|TRBJ1-4|TRBV12-3/TRBV12-4
CASTRGRANEKLFF
TGTGCCAGCACCCGGGGCAGGGCTAATGAAAAACTGTTTTTT
>few|TRBD2|TRBJ2-1|TRBV12-3/TRBV12-4
CASSELAGVYNEQFF
TGTGCCAGCAGTGAACTAGCGGGGGTCTACAATGAGCAGTTCTTC
>many|TRBD1|TRBJ1-5|TRBV3-1
CASSPNRGEGNQPQHF
TGTGCCAGCAGCCCCAACAGGGGTGAGGGCAATCAGCCCCAGCATTTT
>few|TRBD1|TRBJ2-1|TRBV5-1
CASSPTGGHEQFF
TGCGCCAGCAGCCCGACAGGGGGCCATGAGCAGTTCTTC
>few|-|TRBJ2-1|TRBV19
CASRGELGYNEQFF
TGTGCCAGTAGAGGGGAGTTGGGATACAATGAGCAGTTCTTC
>-|TRBD1|TRBJ1-3|TRBV4-1
CASSQVRGDSVARAIYF
TGCGCCAGCAGCCAAGTGAGGGGGGACAGCGTCGCGAGAGCCATATATTTT
>few|-|TRBJ2-7|TRBV13
CASSLVSRASYEQYF
TGTGCCAGCAGCTTAGTCTCCAGGGCCTCCTACGAGCAGTACTTC